The rows below give T cell receptor beta chains drawn from one sample of a study of blood T cell repertoires in COVID-19. Sequenced by immunoSEQ multiplex PCR; TCRdb stores in-frame clones only, minus some. The sample has 270,000 or so clones, around 90% seen once. The specimen sequenced was PBMCs or T cells enriched from blood (not recorded which). The receptors stem from a woman aged 30 to 39 with acute COVID-19. CDR3s include the opening cysteine and the closing phenylalanine or tryptophan. A D gene is named only where the DNA matches it firmly. Only part of the rows carry a size: once, few, many, or a class if the clone is expanded.

>NA|TRBJ2-7|NA|TRBV5-4
TGTGCCAGCAGCTCGACAGACGAGCAGTACTTC
CASSSTDEQYF
>TRBD1|TRBJ1-6|NA|TRBV28
TGTGCCAGCAGGATGGGGACAGGGGGCGAGAATTCACCCCTCCACTTT
CASRMGTGGENSPLHF
>NA|TRBJ2-3|NA|TRBV20-1
TGCAGTGCTAGTAATTTGGAGAAGTCCACAGATACGCAGTATTTT
CSASNLEKSTDTQYF
>NA|TRBJ1-1|NA|TRBV19
TGTGCCAGTAGTATTCTCGGGGAAACTGAAGCTTTCTTT
CASSILGETEAFF
>NA|TRBJ2-2|NA|TRBV7-9
TGTGCCAGCAGCGAAGACACAAGCACCGGGGAGCTGTTTTTT
CASSEDTSTGELFF
>NA|TRBJ1-6|once|TRBV4-3
TGCGCCAGCAGCCAAGATCAGTCAAGTTCACCCCTCCACTTT
CASSQDQSSSPLHF
>TRBD2|TRBJ2-1|NA|TRBV5-1
TGCGCCAGCAGCCAAGGGACTAGCGGGAGGGGGGATGAGCAGTTCTTC
CASSQGTSGRGDEQFF
>TRBD2|TRBJ2-1|NA|TRBV29-1
TGCAGCGTTGAAGTCGCTAGCGGGACCTACAATGAGCAGTTCTTC
CSVEVASGTYNEQFF
>NA|TRBJ1-5|NA|TRBV4-2
TGTGCCAGCAGCCCCCGGGACTCGCGGTTTGGAGATCAGCCCCAGCATTTT
CASSPRDSRFGDQPQHF
>NA|TRBJ2-7|NA|TRBV5-1
TGCGCCAGCAGCACTGGGACTGCCGCAAAGCAGTACTTC
CASSTGTAAKQYF
>TRBD2|TRBJ2-1|NA|TRBV5-1
TGCGCCAGCAGAGTAGGTACTAGCGGAGATAGCTACAATGAGCAGTTCTTC
CASRVGTSGDSYNEQFF
>NA|TRBJ2-7|NA|TRBV7-5
TGTGTCAGAAGCTTAAGGGGGGAGGAGACAGGGGGCGCATCGCGGCAGTACTTC
CVRSLRGEETGGASRQYF
>TRBD2|TRBJ2-1|NA|TRBV19
TGTGCCAGTAGTATTCGGGCTAGCGGATACAATGAGCAGTTCTTC
CASSIRASGYNEQFF
>TRBD2|TRBJ2-3|NA|TRBV14
TGTGCCAGCAGCCCCGGGACTAGCGTTGATACGCAGTATTTT
CASSPGTSVDTQYF
>NA|TRBJ1-5|once|TRBV18
TGTGCCAGCTCACCATTATATCACAGGGATAGCAATCAGCCCCAGCATTTT
CASSPLYHRDSNQPQHF
>NA|TRBJ2-7|NA|TRBV7-6
TGTGCCAGCAGCTTAGTTGAGGGCCAGTCCTACGAGCAGTACTTC
CASSLVEGQSYEQYF
>TRBD1|TRBJ1-3|NA|TRBV5-1
TGCGCCAGCAGCTCGAAAGGACAGGGGGCGGCTGGAAACACCATATATTTT
CASSSKGQGAAGNTIYF
>NA|TRBJ2-2|once|TRBV3-1/TRBV3-2
TGTGCCAGCAGCCAAGGGTGGCAGGCGGGCACCGGGGAGCTGTTTTTT
CASSQGWQAGTGELFF
>NA|TRBJ2-7|few|TRBV6-5
TGTGCCAGCAGCATCGACAAGGGGCTTCCCTACGAGCAGTACTTC
CASSIDKGLPYEQYF
>NA|TRBJ1-1|NA|TRBV19
TGTGCCAGTAGTATGTTGATTGGGCAGGACACTGAAGCTTTCTTT
CASSMLIGQDTEAFF
>NA|TRBJ2-7|NA|TRBV6-2/TRBV6-3
TGTGCCAGCAGCCCTTCAGGGGTGGGCTACGAGCAGTACTTC
CASSPSGVGYEQYF
>NA|TRBJ1-2|once|TRBV24-1
TGTGCCACCAGTGATCGCAGGGTTTGGTATGGCTACACCTTC
CATSDRRVWYGYTF
>NA|TRBJ1-3|NA|TRBV7-9
TGTGCCAGCAACGTAATAGGAGATAGCTCTGGAAACACCATATATTTT
CASNVIGDSSGNTIYF
>TRBD2|TRBJ2-7|NA|TRBV4-3
TGCGCCAGCAGCCAAGCACCGGGACTAGCGGGTAAGGAGCAGTACTTC
CASSQAPGLAGKEQYF
>NA|TRBJ2-7|NA|TRBV24-1
TGTGCCACCAGTGATTCTGGACAGACCTACGAGCAGTACTTC
CATSDSGQTYEQYF
>TRBD2|TRBJ2-1|NA|TRBV14
TGTGCCAGCAGCCAAGGTACCGGGACTAGCGGACTAAATGAGCAGTTCTTC
CASSQGTGTSGLNEQFF
>NA|TRBJ1-3|NA|TRBV28
TGTGCCAGCAGCCAGACTCATTCTGGAAACACCATATATTTT
CASSQTHSGNTIYF
>TRBD2|TRBJ2-7|NA|TRBV10-3
TGTGCCATCGATAGCGGGAGGTACGAGCAGTACTTC
CAIDSGRYEQYF
>NA|TRBJ1-1|NA|TRBV7-3
TGTGCCAGCAGCTCACGTAGGACGGGAGAGACTGAAGCTTTCTTT
CASSSRRTGETEAFF
>NA|TRBJ1-5|NA|TRBV28
TGTGCCAGCAGTTTAAAGGGACAAATGAGAATGAGTCAGCCCCAGCATTTT
CASSLKGQMRMSQPQHF
>NA|TRBJ1-6|few|TRBV7-6
TGTGCCAGCAGCCTCAACAGGAGTTATAATTCACCCCTCCACTTT
CASSLNRSYNSPLHF
>TRBD2|TRBJ2-1|NA|TRBV20-1
TGCAGTGCTAGTTCCCTAGCGGGAGGCAAAACCTACAATGAGCAGTTCTTC
CSASSLAGGKTYNEQFF
>TRBD1|TRBJ2-5|NA|TRBV28
TGTGCCAGCACCTTCCGAGACAGGGGACCGACCCAGTACTTC
CASTFRDRGPTQYF
>TRBD1|TRBJ1-4|NA|TRBV28
TGTGCCAGCAGTTCACGGACAGGCTTAGGTGAAAAACTGTTTTTT
CASSSRTGLGEKLFF
>NA|TRBJ1-2|NA|TRBV7-9
TGTGCCAGCAGCTCCGACGGGGAGGGACGCTATGGCTACACCTTC
CASSSDGEGRYGYTF
>NA|TRBJ1-3|NA|TRBV29-1
TGCAGCGTTGACGGCTCTGGAAACACCATATATTTT
CSVDGSGNTIYF
>NA|TRBJ1-1|once|TRBV7-2
TGTGCCAGCAGCTTAGACAGAGTAGTCGAAACAGCTTTCTTT
CASSLDRVVETAFF
>NA|TRBJ1-3|NA|TRBV9
TGTGCCAGCAGCGTAGATGGACAGAAAGGAAACACCATATATTTT
CASSVDGQKGNTIYF
>TRBD1|TRBJ2-3|NA|TRBV5-1
TGCGCCAGCAGCTTGGCCGGGACAGGGGGCGGAGATACGCAGTATTTT
CASSLAGTGGGDTQYF
>NA|TRBJ2-1|few|TRBV27
TGTGCCAGCAGTTTAATGGCGGGATCCTACAATGAGCAGTTCTTC
CASSLMAGSYNEQFF
>NA|TRBJ2-7|NA|TRBV27
TGTGCCAGCAGTTTTCAGACCAGGGCCGAGCAGTACTTC
CASSFQTRAEQYF
>TRBD2|TRBJ2-1|NA|TRBV7-2
TGTGCCAGCAGCTTAGAGAGAATAGCGGGAGCCCCAGTATGGAATGAGCAGTTCTTC
CASSLERIAGAPVWNEQFF
>NA|TRBJ1-3|NA|TRBV28
TGTGCCAGTAATAAAGGGGCGGTAGTCACCGGAAACACCATATATTTT
CASNKGAVVTGNTIYF
>NA|TRBJ2-1|few|TRBV5-1
TGCGCCAGCAGCTTGGCAGGGCGCAATGAGCAGTTCTTC
CASSLAGRNEQFF
>TRBD1|TRBJ2-7|NA|TRBV10-3
TGTGCCATCAGTGACGGGACAGGCTACGAGCAGTACTTC
CAISDGTGYEQYF
>TRBD1|TRBJ1-2|NA|TRBV18
TGTGCCAGCTCACCAGACAGGGGGCTGTTCTATGGCTACACCTTC
CASSPDRGLFYGYTF
>NA|TRBJ1-2|NA|TRBV11-2
TGTGCCAGCGGCTCGGGACATCCTAACTATGGCTACACCTTC
CASGSGHPNYGYTF
>TRBD2|TRBJ2-7|few|TRBV19
TGTGCCAGTAGTATCCTAGCGGGAGGGCGCCACGAGCAGTACTTC
CASSILAGGRHEQYF
>TRBD2|TRBJ2-3|few|TRBV5-1
TGCGCCAGCAGCTTGGCTCCGGGACTAGCGATTGGTACGCAGTATTTT
CASSLAPGLAIGTQYF
>NA|TRBJ1-6|NA|TRBV28
TGTGCCAGCAGGGGGCCACCCCTCCACTTT
CASRGPPLHF
>NA|TRBJ2-7|NA|TRBV3-1/TRBV3-2
TGTGCCAGCAGCCAAGCTTACTACGAGCAGTACTTC
CASSQAYYEQYF